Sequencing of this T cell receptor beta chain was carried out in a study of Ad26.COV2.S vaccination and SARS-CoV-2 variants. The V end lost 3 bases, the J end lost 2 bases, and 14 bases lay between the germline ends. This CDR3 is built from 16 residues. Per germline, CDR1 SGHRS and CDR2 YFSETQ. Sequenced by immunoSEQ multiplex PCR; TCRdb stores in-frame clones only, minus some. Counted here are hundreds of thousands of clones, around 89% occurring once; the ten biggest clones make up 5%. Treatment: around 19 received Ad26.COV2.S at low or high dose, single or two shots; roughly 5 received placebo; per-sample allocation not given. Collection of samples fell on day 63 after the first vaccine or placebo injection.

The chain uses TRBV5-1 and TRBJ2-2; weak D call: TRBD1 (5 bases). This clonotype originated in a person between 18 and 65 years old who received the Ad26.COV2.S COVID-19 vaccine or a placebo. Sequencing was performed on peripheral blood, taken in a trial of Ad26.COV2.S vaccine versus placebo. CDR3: CASSWGGQTNTGELFF. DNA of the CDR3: TGCGCCAGCAGCTGGGGCGGACAAACAAACACCGGGGAGCTGTTTTTT.